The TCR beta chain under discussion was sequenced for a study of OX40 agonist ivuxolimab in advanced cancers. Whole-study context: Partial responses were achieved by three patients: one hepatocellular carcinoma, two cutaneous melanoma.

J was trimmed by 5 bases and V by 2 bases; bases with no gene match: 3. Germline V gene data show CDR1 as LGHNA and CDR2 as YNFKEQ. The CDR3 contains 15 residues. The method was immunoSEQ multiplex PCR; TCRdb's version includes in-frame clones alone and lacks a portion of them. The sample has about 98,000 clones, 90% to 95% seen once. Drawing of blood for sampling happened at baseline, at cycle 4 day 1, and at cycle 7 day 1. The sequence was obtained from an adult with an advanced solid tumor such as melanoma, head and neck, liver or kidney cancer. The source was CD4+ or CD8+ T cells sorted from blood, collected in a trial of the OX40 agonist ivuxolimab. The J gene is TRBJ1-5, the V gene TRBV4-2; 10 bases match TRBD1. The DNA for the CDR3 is TGTGCCAGCAGCCAACGGGACAGGGGTTATCAGCCCCAGCATTTT. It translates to CASSQRDRGYQPQHF.